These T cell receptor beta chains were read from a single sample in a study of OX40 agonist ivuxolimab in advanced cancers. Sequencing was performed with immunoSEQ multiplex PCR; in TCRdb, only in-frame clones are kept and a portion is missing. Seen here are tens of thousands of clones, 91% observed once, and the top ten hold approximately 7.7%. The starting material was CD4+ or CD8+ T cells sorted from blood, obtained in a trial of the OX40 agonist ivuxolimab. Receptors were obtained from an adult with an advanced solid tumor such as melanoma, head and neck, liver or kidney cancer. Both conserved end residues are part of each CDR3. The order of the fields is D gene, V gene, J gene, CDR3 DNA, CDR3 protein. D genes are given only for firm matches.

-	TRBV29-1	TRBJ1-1	TGCAGCGTTGGGGCAGGAGGTGGGTACACTGAAGCTTTCTTT	CSVGAGGGYTEAFF
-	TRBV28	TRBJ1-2	TGTGCCAGCGAAAGTCAGGGCGGGTCAAACTATGGCTACACCTTC	CASESQGGSNYGYTF
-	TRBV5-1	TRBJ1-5	TGCGCCAGCAGCTTGGATGGGGCGGGGCCTTACGGACAGCATTTT	CASSLDGAGPYGQHF
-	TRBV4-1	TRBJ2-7	TGCGCCAGCAGCCAGGACGGGACTCTACTAGGCTACGAGCAGTACTTC	CASSQDGTLLGYEQYF
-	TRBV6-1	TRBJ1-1	TGTGCCAGCATCTACAGCGCTGAAGCTTTCTTT	CASIYSAEAFF
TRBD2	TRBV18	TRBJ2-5	TGTGCCAGCTCACCTCCCGGGACTAGCGGGAGGGCCAGGGAGACCCAGTACTTC	CASSPPGTSGRARETQYF
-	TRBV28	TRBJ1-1	TGTGCCAGCAGACCCGCAGGGAGGGACACTGAAGCTTTCTTT	CASRPAGRDTEAFF
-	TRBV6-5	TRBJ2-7	TGTGCCAGCAGTTACTCTTCAGGGAGCTCCTACGAGCAGTACTTC	CASSYSSGSSYEQYF
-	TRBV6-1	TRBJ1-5	TGTGCCAGCAGCCCAAGGGGGGCGGCTCAGCCCCAGCATTTT	CASSPRGAAQPQHF
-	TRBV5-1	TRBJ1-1	TGCGCCAGCAGCTTGGAACAACCTATGAACACTGAAGCTTTCTTT	CASSLEQPMNTEAFF